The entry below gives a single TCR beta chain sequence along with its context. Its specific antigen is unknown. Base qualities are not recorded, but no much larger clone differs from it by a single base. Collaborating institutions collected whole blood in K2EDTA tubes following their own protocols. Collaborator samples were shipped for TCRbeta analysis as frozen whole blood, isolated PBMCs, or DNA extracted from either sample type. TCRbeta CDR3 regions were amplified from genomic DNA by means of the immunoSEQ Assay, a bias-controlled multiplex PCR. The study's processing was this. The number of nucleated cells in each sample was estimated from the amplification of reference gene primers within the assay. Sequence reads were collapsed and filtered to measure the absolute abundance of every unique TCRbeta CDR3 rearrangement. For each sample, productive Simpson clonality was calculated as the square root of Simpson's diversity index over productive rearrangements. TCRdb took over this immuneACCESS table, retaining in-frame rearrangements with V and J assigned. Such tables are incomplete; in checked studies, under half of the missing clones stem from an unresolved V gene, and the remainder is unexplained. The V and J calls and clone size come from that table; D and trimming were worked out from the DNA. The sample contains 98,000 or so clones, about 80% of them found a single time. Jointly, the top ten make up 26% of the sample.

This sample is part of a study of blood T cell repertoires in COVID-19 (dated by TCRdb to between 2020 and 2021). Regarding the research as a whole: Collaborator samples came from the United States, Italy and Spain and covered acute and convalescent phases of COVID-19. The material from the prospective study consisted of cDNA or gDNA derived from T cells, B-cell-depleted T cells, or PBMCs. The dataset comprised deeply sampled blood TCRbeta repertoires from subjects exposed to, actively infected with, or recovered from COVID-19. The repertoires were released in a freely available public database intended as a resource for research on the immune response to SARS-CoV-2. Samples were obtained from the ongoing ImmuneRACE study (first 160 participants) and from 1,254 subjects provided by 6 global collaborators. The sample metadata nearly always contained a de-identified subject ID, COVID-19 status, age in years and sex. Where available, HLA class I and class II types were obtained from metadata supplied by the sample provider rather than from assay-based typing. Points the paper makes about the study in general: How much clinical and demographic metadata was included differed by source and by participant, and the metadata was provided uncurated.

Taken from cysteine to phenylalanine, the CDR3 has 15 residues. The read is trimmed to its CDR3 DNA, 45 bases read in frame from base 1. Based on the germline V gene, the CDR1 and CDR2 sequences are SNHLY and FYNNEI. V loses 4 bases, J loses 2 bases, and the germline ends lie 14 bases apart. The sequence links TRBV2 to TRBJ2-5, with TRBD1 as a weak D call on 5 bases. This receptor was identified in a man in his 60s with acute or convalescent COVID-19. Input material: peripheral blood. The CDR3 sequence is CASSAGASTQETQYF. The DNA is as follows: TGTGCCAGCAGTGCTGGGGCCAGTACACAAGAGACCCAGTACTTC.